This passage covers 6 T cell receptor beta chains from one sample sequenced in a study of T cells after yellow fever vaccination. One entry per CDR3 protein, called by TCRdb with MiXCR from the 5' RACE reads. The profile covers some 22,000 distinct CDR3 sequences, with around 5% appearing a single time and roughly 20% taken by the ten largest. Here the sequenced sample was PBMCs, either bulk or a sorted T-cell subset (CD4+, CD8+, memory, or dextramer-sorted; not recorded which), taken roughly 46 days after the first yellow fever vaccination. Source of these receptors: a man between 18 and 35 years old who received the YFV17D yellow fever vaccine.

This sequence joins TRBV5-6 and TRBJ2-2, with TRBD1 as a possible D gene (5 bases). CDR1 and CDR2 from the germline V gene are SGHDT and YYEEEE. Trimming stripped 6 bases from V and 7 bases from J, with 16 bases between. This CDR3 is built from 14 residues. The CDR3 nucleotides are TGTGCCAGCAACCTGGGGCTGCACTGCGGGGAGCTGTTTTTT. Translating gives CASNLGLHCGELFF.

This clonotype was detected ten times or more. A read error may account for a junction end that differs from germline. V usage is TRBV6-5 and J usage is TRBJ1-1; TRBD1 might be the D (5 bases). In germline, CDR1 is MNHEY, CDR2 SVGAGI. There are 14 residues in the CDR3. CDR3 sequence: CASSYFDSSTEAFF. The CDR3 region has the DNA TGTGCCAGCAGCTACTTCGACAGTAGCACTGAAGCTTTCTTT.

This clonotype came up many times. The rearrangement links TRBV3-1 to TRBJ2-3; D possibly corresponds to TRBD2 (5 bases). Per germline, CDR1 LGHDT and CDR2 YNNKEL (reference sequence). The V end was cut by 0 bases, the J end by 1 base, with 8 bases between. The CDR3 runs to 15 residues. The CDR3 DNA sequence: TGTGCCAGCAGCCAAGATGGGAGCCGCACAGATACGCAGTATTTT. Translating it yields CASSQDGSRTDTQYF.

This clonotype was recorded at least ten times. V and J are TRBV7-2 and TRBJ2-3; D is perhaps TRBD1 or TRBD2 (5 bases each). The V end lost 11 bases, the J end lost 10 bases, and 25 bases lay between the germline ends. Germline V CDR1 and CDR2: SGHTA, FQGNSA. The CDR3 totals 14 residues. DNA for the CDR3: TGTGCCGTGCCCGGGGTCAGGGCTTTTGAGGCGCAGTATTTT. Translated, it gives CAVPGVRAFEAQYF.

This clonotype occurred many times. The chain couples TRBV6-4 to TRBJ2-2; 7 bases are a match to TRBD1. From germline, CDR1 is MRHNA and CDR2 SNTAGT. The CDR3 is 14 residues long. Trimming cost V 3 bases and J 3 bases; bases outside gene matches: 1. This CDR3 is CASSDGTDTGELFF. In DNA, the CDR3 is TGTGCCAGCAGTGATGGGACAGACACCGGGGAGCTGTTTTTT.

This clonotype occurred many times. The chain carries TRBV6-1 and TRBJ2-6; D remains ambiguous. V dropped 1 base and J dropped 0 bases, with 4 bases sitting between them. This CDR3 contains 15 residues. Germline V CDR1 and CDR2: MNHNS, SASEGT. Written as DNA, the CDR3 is TGTGCCAGCAGTGAAGGGGGCTCTGGGGCCAACGTCCTGACTTTC. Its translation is CASSEGGSGANVLTF.